This entry describes one TCR beta chain. Assay: immunoSEQ multiplex PCR; the TCRdb copy retains only in-frame clones and omits some. The repertoire holds roughly 150,000 clones, 65% to 80% seen once, with 19% in the top ten. CDR1 is SGHRS, CDR2 YFSETQ, per germline. The CDR3 contains 13 residues. V was cut by 3 bases and J by 4 bases, with 9 bases left in between. These data belong to a study of blood T cell repertoires in COVID-19. This clonotype was sampled from a woman between 65 and 79 years old in a cohort exposed to, infected with or recovered from COVID-19 (not recorded which). J is TRBJ2-3 and V is TRBV5-1; D ambiguous. Sequencing was performed on PBMCs or T cells enriched from blood (not recorded which). The CDR3 nucleotides read TGCGCCAGCAGCTCAATAGCCTCAGATACGCAGTATTTT. Amino acid sequence: CASSSIASDTQYF.